The rows below give T cell receptor beta chains drawn from one sample of a study of a mutant IDH1 vaccine in newly diagnosed glioma. Libraries were prepared by immunoSEQ multiplex PCR; TCRdb keeps only in-frame clonotypes and omits some of them. The repertoire has over 75,000 clones, about 90% of them found once; the top ten carry roughly 0.54%. The source material was PBMCs, sampled from a glioma patient treated with radiotherapy, temozolomide or both. The receptors were sampled from a woman in her forties or fifties with glioma. Both conserved end residues are part of each CDR3. D genes are given only for firm matches. Expanded clones are given a class, and other clones once, few, many or no size at all.

V gene	D gene	clone size	J gene	CDR3 DNA	CDR3 protein
TRBV11-3	-	-	TRBJ2-2	TGTGCCAGCAGCTTAAACGGGGAGCTGTTTTTT	CASSLNGELFF
TRBV7-2	-	-	TRBJ2-3	TGTGCCAGCAGCTTAGGTGACTTCACAGATACGCAGTATTTT	CASSLGDFTDTQYF
TRBV10-3	-	-	TRBJ1-1	TGTGCCATCGGAAGACAGAACACTGAAGCTTTCTTT	CAIGRQNTEAFF
TRBV7-9	TRBD1	-	TRBJ1-2	TGTGCCAGCAGCGCTAGGGACAGATTCTATGGCTACACCTTC	CASSARDRFYGYTF
TRBV5-4	TRBD2	-	TRBJ2-2	TGTGCCAGCAGCTTGGGAGGGACTAGTCGCACCGGGGAGCTGTTTTTT	CASSLGGTSRTGELFF
TRBV9	TRBD2	once	TRBJ2-3	TGTGCCAGCAGCGGGTCGACTAGCGGCAATACGCGGACGCAGTATTTT	CASSGSTSGNTRTQYF
TRBV4-1	TRBD1	-	TRBJ2-3	TGCGCCAGCAGCCTCCGGGACAGAAGAACAGATACGCAGTATTTT	CASSLRDRRTDTQYF
TRBV29-1	-	-	TRBJ2-1	TGCAGCGCTTTGATCTCCTACAATGAGCAGTTCTTC	CSALISYNEQFF
TRBV29-1	-	-	TRBJ1-2	TGCAGCGTTGGGGGAGGGAATGATGGTGGCTACACCTTC	CSVGGGNDGGYTF
TRBV5-1	-	-	TRBJ2-5	TGCGCCAGCAGCTTGATTAATCTGGAGGAGACCCAGTACTTC	CASSLINLEETQYF
TRBV11-2	-	-	TRBJ2-3	TGTGCCAGCAGCCCAGGGCTGGGGATCACAGATACGCAGTATTTT	CASSPGLGITDTQYF
TRBV14	-	-	TRBJ2-7	TGTGCCAGCAGCCAAGACAGACTTTACGAGCAGTACTTC	CASSQDRLYEQYF
TRBV28	TRBD2	-	TRBJ2-7	TGTGCCAGCCAAAATCCCACTAGCGGGAGGAGTGACGAGCAGTACTTC	CASQNPTSGRSDEQYF
TRBV28	TRBD2	-	TRBJ2-7	TGTGCCAGCAGTCCCCCCGTAGCGGGAGGGGGCGAGCAGTACTTC	CASSPPVAGGGEQYF
TRBV29-1	TRBD1	-	TRBJ1-2	TGCAGCGTTGAAGTGGGGACAGGGGGCTACTATGGCTACACCTTC	CSVEVGTGGYYGYTF
TRBV30	-	-	TRBJ2-5	TGTGCCTGGAGTATCGATATGGGCGGCCGTGAGACCCAGTACTTC	CAWSIDMGGRETQYF
TRBV7-9	TRBD1	-	TRBJ1-2	TGTGCCAGCAGCGCGACAGGGAATTATGGCTACACCTTC	CASSATGNYGYTF
TRBV30	TRBD1	-	TRBJ2-5	TGTGCCTGGACAGGGGGCGATTGGGAGACCCAGTACTTC	CAWTGGDWETQYF
TRBV4-1	TRBD2	-	TRBJ2-3	TGCGCCAGCAGCCCCCCGGGGGGGGGTACGCAGTATTTT	CASSPPGGGTQYF
TRBV5-8	-	-	TRBJ2-2	TGTGCCAGCAGCTTGAGGCCATTCCCTACCGGGGAGCTGTTTTTT	CASSLRPFPTGELFF
TRBV19	-	-	TRBJ2-5	TGTGCCAGTAGCTCGAGGCGTGCGCGACAAGAGACCCAGTACTTC	CASSSRRARQETQYF
TRBV4-1	TRBD2	-	TRBJ2-5	TGCGCCAGCAGCCTCCGGGACAGGACCGGGACTAGCGGGAGGGCCGAAGAGACCCAGTACTTC	CASSLRDRTGTSGRAEETQYF
TRBV5-4	-	-	TRBJ2-5	TGTGCCAGCAGCTTGCAGGGTTACCAAGAGACCCAGTACTTC	CASSLQGYQETQYF
TRBV5-3	TRBD1	-	TRBJ2-7	TGTGCCAGAAGCCTAAGGACAGGGGGCGGGTACGAGCAGTACTTC	CARSLRTGGGYEQYF
TRBV5-4	TRBD2	-	TRBJ2-5	TGTGCCAGCAGAGTAGCGGGAGGGGAGGAGACCCAGTACTTC	CASRVAGGEETQYF
TRBV29-1	-	-	TRBJ1-1	TGCAGCGTTATGGAGAACATGAACACTGAAGCTTTCTTT	CSVMENMNTEAFF
TRBV28	-	-	TRBJ1-4	TGTGCCAGCAGTTTACCGCGGCCTAATGAAAAACTGTTTTTT	CASSLPRPNEKLFF
TRBV18	-	-	TRBJ2-7	TGTGCCAGCTCACCAGGAGGAACCTACGAGCAGTACTTC	CASSPGGTYEQYF
TRBV5-4	-	-	TRBJ1-1	TGTGCCAGCAGCTTGGCGTCTCAGGGGAACACTGAAGCTTTCTTT	CASSLASQGNTEAFF
TRBV27	-	-	TRBJ2-7	TGTGCCAGCAGTTTATCGGGGAGGTGGTACGAGCAGTACTTC	CASSLSGRWYEQYF
TRBV18	-	-	TRBJ2-5	TGTGCCAGCTCACTCCTGGGGGGTGACCAAGAGACCCAGTACTTC	CASSLLGGDQETQYF
TRBV6-5	TRBD1	-	TRBJ1-5	TGTGCCAGCAGCCCGGACAGGGGCGGACAGCCCCAGCATTTT	CASSPDRGGQPQHF
TRBV27	TRBD2	-	TRBJ2-1	TGTGCCAGTACTAGCGGGTTTTACAATGAGCAGTTCTTC	CASTSGFYNEQFF
TRBV6-5	TRBD2	-	TRBJ2-2	TGTGCCAGCAGTTACTCGGTAGCGGGGAACACCGGGGAGCTGTTTTTT	CASSYSVAGNTGELFF
TRBV28	-	-	TRBJ2-5	TGTGCCAGCAGGTTCCAGGGTGAAGAGACCCAGTACTTC	CASRFQGEETQYF
TRBV13	-	once	TRBJ2-5	TGTGCCAGCAGCGTCCAGGGTATTGGGAGAGAGACCCAGTACTTC	CASSVQGIGRETQYF
TRBV27	TRBD1	-	TRBJ2-3	TGTGCCAGCAGTTCCTACCGGGACAGGGGCACAGATACGCAGTATTTT	CASSSYRDRGTDTQYF
TRBV11-2	-	-	TRBJ2-5	TGTGCCAGCACACCGGGACACCAAGAGACCCAGTACTTC	CASTPGHQETQYF
TRBV2	-	few	TRBJ2-5	TGTGCCAGCAGCGTACTCGATCTTGGGGAGCAGTACTTC	CASSVLDLGEQYF
TRBV19	-	-	TRBJ1-3	TGTGCCAGTAGTCTCGGACCTTCGGGCGTCTCTGGAAACACCATATATTTT	CASSLGPSGVSGNTIYF
TRBV10-3	TRBD2	-	TRBJ2-5	TGTGCCATCAGCTTGGGGGGACTAGCGGGCCAAGAGACCCAGTACTTC	CAISLGGLAGQETQYF
TRBV7-7	-	-	TRBJ2-5	TGTGCTAGCAGCTTAGGGCAGCAAGAGACCCAGTACTTC	CASSLGQQETQYF
TRBV7-9	-	-	TRBJ2-1	TGTGCCAGCAGCTCCCTTCGGAGCGGCAATGAGCAGTTCTTC	CASSSLRSGNEQFF
TRBV6-1	-	-	TRBJ2-7	TGTGCCAGCAGTGAATCACAGAACTCCTACGAGCAGTACTTC	CASSESQNSYEQYF
TRBV9	TRBD1	-	TRBJ1-2	TGTGCCAGCAGCCCCGGGACAGGGGATGGCTACACCTTC	CASSPGTGDGYTF
TRBV11-2	-	-	TRBJ2-7	TGTGCCAGCAGCCCAAGTACGGGCGGGATCGCCTACGAGCAGTACTTC	CASSPSTGGIAYEQYF
TRBV30	-	-	TRBJ1-1	TGTGCCTGGAGTTATCGCGGGGCAGGGGTGAACACTGAAGCTTTCTTT	CAWSYRGAGVNTEAFF
TRBV27	-	-	TRBJ1-5	TGTGCCAGCAGTTTGAGCAGTTATAGCAATCAGCCCCAGCATTTT	CASSLSSYSNQPQHF
TRBV5-6	-	once	TRBJ2-5	TGTGCCAGCAGCTTGGTATCTACTCCAGAGACCCAGTACTTC	CASSLVSTPETQYF
TRBV7-9	-	-	TRBJ2-3	TGTGCCAGCAGCGGTCCCGTCAAGGATACGCAGTATTTT	CASSGPVKDTQYF
TRBV4-2	TRBD2	-	TRBJ2-1	TGTGCCAGCAGCCCACCGGGACTACAAACCAATGAGCAGTTCTTC	CASSPPGLQTNEQFF
TRBV28	-	-	TRBJ2-3	TGTGCCAGCAGTTTGGGACCTAACACAGATACGCAGTATTTT	CASSLGPNTDTQYF